One TCR beta chain is described in this entry. Antigen unknown. The protocol was immunoSEQ multiplex PCR, while the TCRdb copy is restricted to in-frame clones and leaves out a portion. This sample has about 150,000 clones; 88% occur once, and the top ten carry under 2.5%. The entry originates in a study of T cell responses to AZD1222 COVID-19 vaccine. About the research overall: Second doses were pooled across both intervals (about 4 or about 12 weeks).

Study findings and constraints: Repertoire sampling happened only post peak T cell response.

The V end lost 0 bases, the J end lost 8 bases, and 14 bases lay between the germline ends. CDR1 SGHVS and CDR2 FQNEAQ come from the germline V gene. The CDR3 length is 16 residues. V and J are TRBV7-8 and TRBJ1-6; D not certain. Sequenced material: peripheral blood, taken on day 0 of AZD1222 vaccination. This clonotype was obtained from an adult in good health. CDR3 loop: CASSLAWQASYSPLHF. CDR3 in DNA: TGTGCCAGCAGCTTAGCGTGGCAGGCCTCGTATTCACCCCTCCACTTT.